Listed here are 26 T cell receptor beta chains from one sample, sequenced in a study of OX40 agonist ivuxolimab in advanced cancers. This table comes from immunoSEQ multiplex PCR, and its TCRdb copy is limited to in-frame clones, with some not included. The table lists roughly 41,000 clones, around nine tenths of them singletons. The sequences come from CD4+ or CD8+ T cells sorted from blood, collected in a trial of the OX40 agonist ivuxolimab. All receptors derive from an adult with an advanced solid tumor such as melanoma, head and neck, liver or kidney cancer.

The chain recombines TRBV9 with TRBJ2-1; TRBD2 matches at 8 bases. The germline CDR1 and CDR2 sequences are SGDLS and YYNGEE. This CDR3 comprises 16 residues. The J segment lost 2 bases and the V segment lost 6 bases, leaving 10 bases of the junction unmatched. The chain's CDR3 is CASTRGGGVTYNEQFF. The CDR3 region has the DNA TGTGCCAGCACCCGGGGGGGCGGGGTTACCTACAATGAGCAGTTCTTC. Drawing the rest from reference TRBV9 and TRBJ2-1, the complete variable domain is DSGVTQTPKHLITATGQRVTLRCSPRSGDLSVYWYQQSLDQGLQFLIQYYNGEERAKGNILERFSAQQFPDLHSELNLSSLELGDSALYFCASTRGGGVTYNEQFFGPGTRLTVL.

The J gene is TRBJ2-1, the V gene TRBV23-1; 8 positions match TRBD1. TRBV23-1 has ORF status, its function being uncertain. V lost 4 bases, J lost 11 bases, and 7 bases stayed unmatched. The CDR3 runs to 13 residues. CDR3 in amino acids: CASSRTWTGKQFF. The CDR3 DNA reads as TGCGCCAGCAGTCGGACCTGGACAGGGAAGCAGTTCTTC.

This rearrangement joins TRBV5-6 to TRBJ1-1, with unresolved D. The CDR3 runs to 13 residues. V gave up 1 base and J gave up 1 base, with 5 bases separating them. Germline lookup yields CDR1 SGHDT and CDR2 YYEEEE. As DNA, the CDR3 is TGTGCCAGCAGCTTGACGCAGAACACTGAAGCTTTCTTT. Protein: CASSLTQNTEAFF.

The genes are TRBV4-3 and TRBJ2-3, with 7 bases that match TRBD1. The length of the CDR3 is 13 residues. V shed 4 bases, J shed 4 bases, and the junction held 2 bases outside the gene matches. Germline V CDR1 and CDR2: LGHNA, YSLEER. The CDR3 loop is CASSPTGPDTQYF. CDR3 sequence (DNA): TGCGCCAGCAGCCCGACAGGGCCAGATACGCAGTATTTT.

As regards this clone: An end of the junction differs from the germline gene, which may be a read error. The CDR3 protein is CASSYGSWWNF. In nucleotides, the CDR3 is TGTGCCAGCAGTTACGGTTCATGGTGGAACTTC. V usage is TRBV6-5 and J usage is TRBJ2-5; D is ambiguous. The CDR3 is 11 amino acids. Germline assignment: CDR1 MNHEY and CDR2 SVGAGI.

The V call is TRBV7-9, the J call TRBJ1-2; tentative D call: TRBD1 (5 bases). The germline V gene encodes CDR1 SEHNR and CDR2 FQNEAQ (reference sequence). The CDR3 is made up of 14 amino acids. V was shortened by 7 bases and J by 4 bases, with 16 bases between the two germline ends. The CDR3 here is CASNGGTVGYGYTF. The CDR3 nucleotides are TGTGCCAGCAACGGTGGGACGGTCGGCTATGGCTACACCTTC.

This chain links TRBV6-5 with TRBJ1-3; D is unclear. Germline-derived CDR1 and CDR2 are MNHEY and SVGAGI. The CDR3 totals 16 residues. V was trimmed by 0 bases and J by 0 bases, leaving 9 bases between them. The CDR3 region has the DNA TGTGCCAGCAGTTACTCTCCGTACGGCTCTGGAAACACCATATATTTT. Translated, it gives CASSYSPYGSGNTIYF.

This chain uses TRBV9 with TRBJ1-6; D is possibly TRBD1 (5 bases). Germline V gene sequence: CDR1 SGDLS, CDR2 YYNGEE. This CDR3 contains 15 residues. Deletions cut 0 bases from V and 8 bases from J, with 12 bases between. The CDR3 is CASSVGEGMDSPLHF. The CDR3, as DNA: TGTGCCAGCAGCGTAGGAGAGGGGATGGATTCACCCCTCCACTTT.

V gene TRBV9 combines with J gene TRBJ1-1, with 7 bases matching TRBD1. J gave up 6 bases and V 4 bases, and 12 bases lay outside the gene matches. The CDR3 has 15 amino acids. Per the germline V gene, CDR1 is SGDLS and CDR2 is YYNGEE. The CDR3 protein is CASSPLGDSWAEAFF. For the CDR3, the DNA is TGTGCCAGCAGCCCTCTAGGGGACAGTTGGGCTGAAGCTTTCTTT.

The count of this clone is one. CDR3 amino acids: CASSLLREKQGALGQETQYF. The CDR3 DNA reads as TGTGCCAGCAGTTTACTACGCGAAAAACAGGGGGCGTTGGGCCAAGAGACCCAGTACTTC. The chain couples TRBV28 to TRBJ2-5, with 9 bases fitting TRBD1. The germline CDR1 and CDR2 sequences are MDHEN and SYDVKM. CDR3 length: 20 amino acids. With V trimmed by 2 bases and J by 1 base, 17 bases remained unmatched.

This chain uses TRBV7-8 with TRBJ1-2; 7 bases are shared with TRBD1. Per germline, CDR1 SGHVS and CDR2 FQNEAQ. Trimming removed 4 bases from V and 6 bases from J; junction bases left unmatched: 11. The CDR3 runs to 15 residues. This CDR3 is CASSSGRGRFHGYTF. The CDR3 DNA reads TGTGCCAGCAGCTCAGGGAGGGGGCGCTTCCATGGCTACACCTTC.

This clone was counted once. The chain has TRBV11-2 and TRBJ1-1; D gene ambiguous. Per germline, CDR1 SGHAT and CDR2 FQNNGV. Trimming took off 1 base at V and 6 bases at J, with 6 bases between the two ends. The CDR3 sequence is 12 residues long. The chain's CDR3 is CASSLGTPEAFF. CDR3 coding DNA: TGTGCCAGCAGCTTAGGGACTCCTGAAGCTTTCTTT.

The chain carries TRBV10-3 and TRBJ1-5; D ambiguous. This CDR3 is built from 16 residues. Germline assignment: CDR1 ENHRY and CDR2 SYGVKD. Trimming cost V 3 bases and J 4 bases, with 16 bases left between them. In DNA form, the CDR3 reads TGTGCCATCAGTGACCTCCCGAGCAGGAATAATCAGCCCCAGCATTTT. Translation gives CAISDLPSRNNQPQHF.

This chain joins TRBV4-3 and TRBJ1-5, with a possible D match to TRBD1 (6 bases). The V and J ends lost 0 bases and 5 bases respectively, with 11 bases between them. The CDR3 covers 15 residues. Germline CDR1 reads LGHNA; CDR2 reads YSLEER. In nucleotides, the CDR3 is TGCGCCAGCAGCCAAGATGGGGCAGGGGATCAGCCCCAGCATTTT. It codes for CASSQDGAGDQPQHF.

The rearrangement links TRBV18 to TRBJ2-1; D ambiguous. The germline V gene encodes CDR1 KGHSH and CDR2 LQKENI. CDR3 length: 15 residues. V gave up 4 bases and J gave up 2 bases, with 12 bases separating them. The CDR3 loop reads CASSLEEGAYNEQFF. CDR3 in DNA: TGTGCCAGCTCACTAGAGGAAGGCGCCTACAATGAGCAGTTCTTC. Full variable domain (missing parts from reference TRBV18 and TRBJ2-1): NAGVMQNPRHLVRRRGQEARLRCSPMKGHSHVYWYRQLPEEGLKFMVYLQKENIIDESGMPKERFSAEFPKEGPSILRIQQVVRGDSAAYFCASSLEEGAYNEQFFGPGTRLTVL.

This chain joins TRBV6-1 and TRBJ1-1; D is unclear. The CDR3 consists of 14 residues. V dropped 2 bases and J dropped 3 bases, with 10 bases sitting between them. CDR1 is MNHNS and CDR2 is SASEGT in the germline V gene. The CDR3 loop reads CASSETVLDTEAFF. DNA of the CDR3: TGTGCCAGCAGTGAAACCGTCCTCGACACTGAAGCTTTCTTT.

The rearrangement links TRBV6-5 to TRBJ2-5; no definite D call. The CDR3 runs 12 residues. V gave up 5 bases and J gave up 5 bases, with 9 bases separating them. Germline values: CDR1 MNHEY, CDR2 SVGAGI. The CDR3 protein is CASSGDEETQYF. The CDR3 bases are TGTGCCAGCAGTGGCGATGAGGAGACCCAGTACTTC.

The chain links TRBV4-1 to TRBJ2-2; D tentatively reads TRBD1 or TRBD2 (6 bases each). CDR3 size: 16 residues. CDR1 is MGHRA and CDR2 is YSYEKL in the germline V gene. Trimming cost V 4 bases and J 7 bases, with 19 bases left between them. The DNA of the CDR3 is TGCGCCAGCAGCCCTACGACTAGTGGGGGGCACGGGGAGCTGTTTTTT. Residues: CASSPTTSGGHGELFF.

The gene calls are TRBV6-5 and TRBJ1-2; D is possibly TRBD1 (6 bases). V was cut by 9 bases and J by 4 bases, with 12 bases left in between. Germline V gives CDR1 MNHEY, CDR2 SVGAGI. This CDR3 has 12 amino acids. The CDR3 nucleotides are TGTGCCAGTACGACAGGTTCCTATGGCTACACCTTC. Its translation: CASTTGSYGYTF.

The rearrangement joins TRBV28 to TRBJ2-7, with a weak D call TRBD1 (5 bases). This CDR3 has 14 amino acids. Trimming removed 5 bases at V and 2 bases at J, with 13 bases between. Per germline, CDR1 MDHEN and CDR2 SYDVKM. In DNA, the CDR3 is TGTGCCAGCAGTATTTCAGGGAACCCCTACGAGCAGTACTTC. This gives the protein CASSISGNPYEQYF.

This clone was picked up a small number of times. The chain couples TRBV6-5 to TRBJ1-1, with no clear D. The CDR3 totals 12 residues. The germline gives CDR1 MNHEY, CDR2 SVGAGI. Trimming stripped 7 bases from V and 7 bases from J, with 13 bases between. The CDR3 bases are TGTGCCAGCACCTCGGAAGGGATTGAAGCTTTCTTT. It specifies CASTSEGIEAFF.

CDR3 sequence: CASTPRGGTGELFF. The CDR3 DNA follows: TGTGCCAGTACCCCCAGGGGGGGGACCGGGGAGCTGTTTTTT. The V and J genes are TRBV19 and TRBJ2-2, with D perhaps given as TRBD1 or TRBD2 (7 bases each). The germline V gene has CDR1 LNHDA and CDR2 SQIVND (reference sequence). V lost 7 bases and J lost 5, with 14 bases in between. CDR3 length: 14 amino acids.

The chain joins TRBV29-1 to TRBJ2-6; D is unclear. Germline CDR1 and CDR2: SQVTM and ANQGSEA. V shed 2 bases and J shed 4 bases, with 6 bases lying between them. The CDR3 is made up of 13 amino acids. The CDR3 here is CSVERPGANVLTF. CDR3 coding DNA: TGCAGCGTTGAACGTCCAGGGGCCAACGTCCTGACTTTC.

The chain combines TRBV4-1 with TRBJ2-7; no firm D call. This CDR3 has 13 amino acids. V lost 2 bases to trimming and J lost 1 base, with 6 bases between them. The germline CDR1 and CDR2 sequences are MGHRA and YSYEKL. In DNA form, the CDR3 reads TGCGCCAGCAGCCAAACCGCATCCTACGAGCAGTACTTC. It codes for CASSQTASYEQYF.

The chain couples TRBV4-1 to TRBJ2-3; unclear D gene. This CDR3 region has 12 residues. Looked up from germline, CDR1 is MGHRA and CDR2 is YSYEKL. V lost 4 bases to trimming and J lost 6 bases, with 8 bases between them. CDR3: CASSPFDDTQYF. In DNA, the CDR3 is TGCGCCAGCAGCCCCTTCGACGATACGCAGTATTTT.

This clone is labeled medium-sized. V usage is TRBV6-5 and J usage is TRBJ1-1; possible D gene TRBD1, 5 bases. Trimming cost V 7 bases and J 4 bases, with 13 bases left between them. This CDR3 region has 13 residues. Germline V CDR1 and CDR2: MNHEY, SVGAGI. In DNA, the CDR3 is TGTGCCAGCATGGGACCTCGGAGCACTGAAGCTTTCTTT. It translates to CASMGPRSTEAFF.